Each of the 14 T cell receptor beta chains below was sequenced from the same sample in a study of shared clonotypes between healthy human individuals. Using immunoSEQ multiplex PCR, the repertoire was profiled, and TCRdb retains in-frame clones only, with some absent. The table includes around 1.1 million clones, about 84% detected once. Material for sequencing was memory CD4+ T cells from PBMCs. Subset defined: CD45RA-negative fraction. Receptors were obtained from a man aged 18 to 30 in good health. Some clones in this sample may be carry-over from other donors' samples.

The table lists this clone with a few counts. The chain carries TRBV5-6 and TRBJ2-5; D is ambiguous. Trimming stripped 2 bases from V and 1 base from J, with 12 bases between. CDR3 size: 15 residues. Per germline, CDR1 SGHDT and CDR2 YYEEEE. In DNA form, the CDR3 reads TGTGCCAGCAGCTTAGTCCCATATCGCCAAGAGACCCAGTACTTC. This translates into CASSLVPYRQETQYF.

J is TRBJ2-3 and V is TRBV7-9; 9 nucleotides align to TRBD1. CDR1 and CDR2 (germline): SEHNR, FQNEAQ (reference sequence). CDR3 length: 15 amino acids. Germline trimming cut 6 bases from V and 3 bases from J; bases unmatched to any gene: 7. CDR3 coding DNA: TGTGCCAGCAGAGCCAACAGGGGGCAGACAGATACGCAGTATTTT. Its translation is CASRANRGQTDTQYF.

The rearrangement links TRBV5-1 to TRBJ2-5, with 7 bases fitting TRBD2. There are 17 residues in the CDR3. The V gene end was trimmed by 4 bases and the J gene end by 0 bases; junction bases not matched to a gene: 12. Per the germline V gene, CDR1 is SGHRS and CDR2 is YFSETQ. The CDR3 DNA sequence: TGCGCCAGCAGCCTCGGGGCCGGGAGGACGTACCAAGAGACCCAGTACTTC. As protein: CASSLGAGRTYQETQYF.

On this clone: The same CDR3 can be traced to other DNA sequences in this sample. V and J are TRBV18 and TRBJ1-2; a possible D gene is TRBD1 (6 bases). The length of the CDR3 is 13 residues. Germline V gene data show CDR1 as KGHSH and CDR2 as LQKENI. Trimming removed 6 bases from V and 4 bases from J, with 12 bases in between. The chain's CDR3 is CASSPGTLYGYTF. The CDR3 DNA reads TGTGCCAGCTCCCCCGGGACACTCTATGGCTACACCTTC.

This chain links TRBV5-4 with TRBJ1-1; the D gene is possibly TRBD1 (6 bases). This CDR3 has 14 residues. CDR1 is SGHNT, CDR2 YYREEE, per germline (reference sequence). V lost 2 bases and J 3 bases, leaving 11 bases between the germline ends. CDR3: CASSFPHRDTEAFF. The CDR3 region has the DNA TGTGCCAGCAGCTTTCCCCACAGGGACACTGAAGCTTTCTTT.

The CDR3 bases are TGTGCCAGCGTTCGAATGGGGGGAGATACGCAGTATTTT. Translating it yields CASVRMGGDTQYF. The chain combines TRBV6-1 with TRBJ2-3, with a weak D call TRBD2 (6 bases). V shed 8 bases and J shed 5 bases, with 14 bases lying between them. The CDR3 is 13 amino acids. Germline loops: CDR1 MNHNS, CDR2 SASEGT.

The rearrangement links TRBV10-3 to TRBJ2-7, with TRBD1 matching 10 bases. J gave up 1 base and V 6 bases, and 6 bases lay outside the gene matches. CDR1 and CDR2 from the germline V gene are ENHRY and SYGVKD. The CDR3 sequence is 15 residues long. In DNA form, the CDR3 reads TGTGCCATCAGCGAAGACAGGGGGCGGTCCTACGAGCAGTACTTC. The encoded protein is CAISEDRGRSYEQYF.

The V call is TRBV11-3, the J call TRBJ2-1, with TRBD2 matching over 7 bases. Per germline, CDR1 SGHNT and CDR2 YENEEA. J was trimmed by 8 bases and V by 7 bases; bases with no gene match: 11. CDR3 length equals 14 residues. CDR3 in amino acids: CASTRSPSGDEQFF. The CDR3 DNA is TGTGCCAGCACTCGGTCTCCTAGCGGCGATGAGCAGTTCTTC.

The CDR3 DNA is TGCAGCGTGACCCTCCTAGCGGTTTACAATGAGCAGTTCTTC. It specifies CSVTLLAVYNEQFF. The chain recombines TRBV29-1 with TRBJ2-1, with 7 bases that match TRBD2. This CDR3 comprises 14 residues. V lost 6 bases to trimming and J lost 4 bases; unmatched junction nucleotides: 9. The germline CDR1 and CDR2 sequences are SQVTM and ANQGSEA.

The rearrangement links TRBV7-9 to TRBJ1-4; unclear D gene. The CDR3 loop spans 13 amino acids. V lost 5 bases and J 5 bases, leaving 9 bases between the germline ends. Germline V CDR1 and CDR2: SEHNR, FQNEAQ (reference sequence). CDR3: CASSPRRNEKLFF. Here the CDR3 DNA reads TGTGCCAGCAGCCCCCGACGGAATGAAAAACTGTTTTTT.

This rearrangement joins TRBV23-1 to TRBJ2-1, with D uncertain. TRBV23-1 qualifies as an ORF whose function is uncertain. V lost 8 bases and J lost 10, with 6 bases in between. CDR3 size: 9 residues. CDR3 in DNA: TGCGCCAGCGGACCCGAGCAGTTCTTC. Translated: CASGPEQFF.

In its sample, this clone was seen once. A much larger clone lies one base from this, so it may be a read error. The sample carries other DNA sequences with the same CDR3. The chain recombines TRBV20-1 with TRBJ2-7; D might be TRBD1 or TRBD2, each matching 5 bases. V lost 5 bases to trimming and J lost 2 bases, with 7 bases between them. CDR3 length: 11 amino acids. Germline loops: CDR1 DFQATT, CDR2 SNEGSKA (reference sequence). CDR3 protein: CSAGGPYEQYF. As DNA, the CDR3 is TGCAGTGCTGGGGGTCCCTACGAGCAGTACTTC.

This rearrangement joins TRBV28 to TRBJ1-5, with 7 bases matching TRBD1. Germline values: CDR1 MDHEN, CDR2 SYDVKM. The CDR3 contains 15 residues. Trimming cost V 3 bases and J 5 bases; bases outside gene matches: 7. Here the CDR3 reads CASSFRSRGDQPQHF. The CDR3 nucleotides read TGTGCCAGCAGTTTTCGGTCCAGGGGGGATCAGCCCCAGCATTTT. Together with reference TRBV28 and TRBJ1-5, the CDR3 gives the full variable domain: DVKVTQSSRYLVKRTGEKVFLECVQDMDHENMFWYRQDPGLGLRLIYFSYDVKMKEKGDIPEGYSVSREKKERFSLILESASTNQTSMYLCASSFRSRGDQPQHFGDGTRLSIL.

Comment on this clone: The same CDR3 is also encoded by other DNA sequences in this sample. CDR3 DNA sequence: TGCAGCGTTGCGGGAACTGAAGCTTTCTTT. Translation: CSVAGTEAFF. The V and J genes are TRBV29-1 and TRBJ1-1; D ambiguous. V lost 4 bases and J 5 bases, leaving 5 bases between the germline ends. The V gene's germline CDR1 is SQVTM and CDR2 ANQGSEA. The CDR3 length is 10 residues.